Listed below are T cell receptor beta chains from one sample, sequenced in a study of CD8+CD57+ T cells in acquired aplastic anemia. TCRdb reprocessed the reads with MiXCR, giving one entry per CDR3 protein. The table includes under 350,000 distinct CDR3 sequences, around three fifths detected once. Sequenced material: sorted CD4+, CD8+, or CD8+CD57+ T cells (not recorded which) from PBMCs. The source of these receptors is a human donor with aplastic anemia. Each CDR3 is given with its conserved first and last residue. The D gene is left open where the match is weak. Size tells how often a clone was seen (once, few, many) or the class of an expanded clone, and some rows leave it out.

V gene: TRBV12-3/TRBV12-4
D gene: TRBD1
clone size: .
J gene: TRBJ1-5
CDR3 DNA: TGTGCCAGCACTCGGACAGGGGGGAATCAGCCCCAGCATTTT
CDR3 protein: CASTRTGGNQPQHF

V gene: TRBV12-3/TRBV12-4
D gene: TRBD2
clone size: .
J gene: TRBJ2-1
CDR3 DNA: TGTGCCAGCAGTGACAAGACTAGCGGGAGCAATGAGCGGTTCTTC
CDR3 protein: CASSDKTSGSNERFF

V gene: TRBV7-9
D gene: .
clone size: once
J gene: TRBJ1-1
CDR3 DNA: TGTGCCAGCGGCGCTAAGAGGGTAGGGAACACTGAAGCTCTCTTT
CDR3 protein: CASGAKRVGNTEALF

V gene: TRBV11-1
D gene: .
clone size: .
J gene: TRBJ2-7
CDR3 DNA: TGTGCCAGCAGCGTACAAACGGGGCAGAACACCGGGGAGCAGTACTTC
CDR3 protein: CASSVQTGQNTGEQYF

V gene: TRBV7-9
D gene: .
clone size: .
J gene: TRBJ1-3
CDR3 DNA: TGTGCCAGCAGCTTATCTTACTCTGGAAACACCATATATTTT
CDR3 protein: CASSLSYSGNTIYF

V gene: TRBV7-9
D gene: TRBD2
clone size: .
J gene: TRBJ2-7
CDR3 DNA: TGTGCCAGCAGCTTGGGACTAGCGGGGGCAGGATACGAGCAGTACTTC
CDR3 protein: CASSLGLAGAGYEQYF

V gene: TRBV29-1
D gene: .
clone size: .
J gene: TRBJ2-7
CDR3 DNA: TGCAGCGTTGGGGACGACATTGGGCGGTACGAGCAGTACTTC
CDR3 protein: CSVGDDIGRYEQYF

V gene: TRBV20-1
D gene: .
clone size: few
J gene: TRBJ1-2
CDR3 DNA: TGCAGTGAGGAGGGAGGGCTCGGTGGCTACACCTTC
CDR3 protein: CSEEGGLGGYTF

V gene: TRBV2
D gene: .
clone size: once
J gene: TRBJ1-4
CDR3 DNA: TGTGCCAGCAGCCTGTTCCTTAATGAAAAACTGTTTTTT
CDR3 protein: CASSLFLNEKLFF

V gene: TRBV19
D gene: .
clone size: .
J gene: TRBJ1-5
CDR3 DNA: TGTGCCAGTAGTATAACAGGCAAGTCGATCCAGCCCCAGCATTTT
CDR3 protein: CASSITGKSIQPQHF

V gene: TRBV25-1
D gene: .
clone size: .
J gene: TRBJ1-1
CDR3 DNA: TGTGCCAGCAGTAACTTCCCGATTCCGAACACTGAAGCTTTCTTT
CDR3 protein: CASSNFPIPNTEAFF

V gene: TRBV3-1
D gene: .
clone size: many
J gene: TRBJ2-2
CDR3 DNA: TGTGCCAGCAGCCAAGGGTATCGGGAGTCCGGGGAGCTGTTTTTT
CDR3 protein: CASSQGYRESGELFF

V gene: TRBV3-1
D gene: .
clone size: many
J gene: TRBJ2-1
CDR3 DNA: TGTGCCAGCAGCAACGCGGGGGAGCAGTTCTTC
CDR3 protein: CASSNAGEQFF

V gene: TRBV7-9
D gene: .
clone size: .
J gene: TRBJ2-5
CDR3 DNA: TGTGCCAGCAGCTTAACGGGGTCCGGGGAGACCCAGTACTTC
CDR3 protein: CASSLTGSGETQYF